A selection of T cell receptor beta chains follows, all from one sample in a study of OX40 agonist ivuxolimab in advanced cancers. Only in-frame clones appear in the TCRdb table, and some are missing; sequencing was by immunoSEQ multiplex PCR. The sample holds 83,000 or so clones, just over 85% seen once. Source: CD4+ or CD8+ T cells sorted from blood, taken in a trial of the OX40 agonist ivuxolimab. Receptors originate from an adult with an advanced solid tumor such as melanoma, head and neck, liver or kidney cancer. The CDR3 runs from the conserved cysteine through the conserved F or W. The D gene is left open where the match is weak. The size field is filled for only some rows; it gives once, few, many or a size class.

TGCGCCAGCAGCTTTGGGGACCCTAGCGCGCGTGAGCAGTTCTTC	CASSFGDPSAREQFF	TRBJ2-1	-	-	TRBV5-1
TGTGCCAGTAGTATATTGGCCCTTGGACAGGGGCAATCTGGGGCCAACGTCCTGACTTTC	CASSILALGQGQSGANVLTF	TRBJ2-6	TRBD1	-	TRBV19
TGCGCCAGCAGCTTGACCCTAGCTGGCTCTGAGGCCAACGTCCTGACTTTC	CASSLTLAGSEANVLTF	TRBJ2-6	-	-	TRBV5-1
TGTGCCAGCATCCTAGCGGGGGAAGATGAGACCCAGTACTTC	CASILAGEDETQYF	TRBJ2-5	TRBD2	few	TRBV2
TGTGCCAGCAGCCGCGAGACTACAGGGGTGAGAGGAAACACCATATATTTT	CASSRETTGVRGNTIYF	TRBJ1-3	TRBD1	-	TRBV9
TGCGCCAGCAGTGAATCTATGGGGTCAGCCAAAAACATTCAGTACTTC	CASSESMGSAKNIQYF	TRBJ2-4	-	-	TRBV10-2
TGTGCCAGCAGCCGATGGGGGAGTAAATATCAGCCCCAGCATTTT	CASSRWGSKYQPQHF	TRBJ1-5	-	-	TRBV7-2
TGTGCCAGCAGCCAAGAACCCGCGATCTCTGGAAACACCATATATTTT	CASSQEPAISGNTIYF	TRBJ1-3	-	-	TRBV14
TGTGCCAGCAGCCCGAGAGGGATCGATGAGCAGTTCTTC	CASSPRGIDEQFF	TRBJ2-1	-	-	TRBV7-9
TGTGCCAGCAGCTTGGTGGGGGCCCTGAACTATGGCTACACCTTC	CASSLVGALNYGYTF	TRBJ1-2	-	-	TRBV5-4
TGTGCCAGCTCACCATCGGGACAGGGTATTGGAAACACCATATATTTT	CASSPSGQGIGNTIYF	TRBJ1-3	TRBD1	-	TRBV18
TGTGCCAGCAGCGTAGGGTCAAACAGGGTTTCGGAGACCCAGTACTTC	CASSVGSNRVSETQYF	TRBJ2-5	-	-	TRBV9
TGTGCCAGCTCACCAGTGGAGGGCACTGAAGCTTTCTTT	CASSPVEGTEAFF	TRBJ1-1	-	-	TRBV18
TGTGCCAGCAGTTACGATTGGGGTAGTGAAGCTTTCTTT	CASSYDWGSEAFF	TRBJ1-1	-	-	TRBV6-5
TGTGCCAGCAGCCAAGAGGAAATGGGCACGACTAGCAGCTACAATGAGCAGTTCTTC	CASSQEEMGTTSSYNEQFF	TRBJ2-1	TRBD2	-	TRBV4-2
TGCAGCGTTGAAAAGGCGAGCTCCTACGAGCAGTACTTC	CSVEKASSYEQYF	TRBJ2-7	-	-	TRBV29-1
TGTGCCAGCCGTCTTCCTTCTCAGGGTAGGGGGGAGCTGTTTTTT	CASRLPSQGRGELFF	TRBJ2-2	-	-	TRBV28
TGTGCCAGCAGCTTCCCGACGGCCCAAGAGACCCAGTACTTC	CASSFPTAQETQYF	TRBJ2-5	-	-	TRBV7-8
TGTGCCAGTAGTATATATAGAGAAGAGACCCAGTACTTC	CASSIYREETQYF	TRBJ2-5	-	once	TRBV19
TGTGCCAGTAGTATTTACGGGGGGCGTACTGAAGCTTTCTTT	CASSIYGGRTEAFF	TRBJ1-1	-	-	TRBV19
TGTGCCAGCAGCCCGCAGGGACAGGTCCGAGAGACCCAGTACTTC	CASSPQGQVRETQYF	TRBJ2-5	TRBD1	-	TRBV9
TGTGCCAGCAGTTTATGGGCAGGGGTCCCTGAAGGTGAAGCTTTCTTT	CASSLWAGVPEGEAFF	TRBJ1-1	-	-	TRBV27
TGTGCCACCAGCAAGAGACAGGGGGCCGGCGGAAACACCATATATTTT	CATSKRQGAGGNTIYF	TRBJ1-3	TRBD1	-	TRBV15
TGTGCCAGCAGTGCTCGCGGGGGGGCCGGGGAGCAGTTCTTC	CASSARGGAGEQFF	TRBJ2-1	TRBD2	-	TRBV2
TGTGCCAGTAGTCCACCGGGACACCTCTCCTACGAGCAGTACTTC	CASSPPGHLSYEQYF	TRBJ2-7	-	-	TRBV19
TGTGCCAGCAAGGGGCTTAATAGCAATCAGCCCCAGCATTTT	CASKGLNSNQPQHF	TRBJ1-5	-	-	TRBV6-7
TGTGCCAGCAGCCAAAATAGCGTTAGGGGGGCCGTCAAGGAGACCCAGTACTTC	CASSQNSVRGAVKETQYF	TRBJ2-5	-	-	TRBV4-2
TGTGCCAGCAAAGTCAGGGCGAGCACTGAAGCTTTCTTT	CASKVRASTEAFF	TRBJ1-1	-	-	TRBV6-5
TGTGCCAGTAGTCCCAACCCCCAGGGACTAGCCGGCACAGATACGCAGTATTTT	CASSPNPQGLAGTDTQYF	TRBJ2-3	TRBD2	-	TRBV19
TGTGCCAGCAGCTTAAGGGGGGGCCTGGGTGGCTACACCTTC	CASSLRGGLGGYTF	TRBJ1-2	-	-	TRBV5-7
TGTGCCAGCTCATCGTTACCGGGACTGCAGTACGAGCAGTACTTC	CASSSLPGLQYEQYF	TRBJ2-7	-	-	TRBV18
TGTGCCAGCAGCTTAGCGCGCGGCAATCAGCCCCAGCATTTT	CASSLARGNQPQHF	TRBJ1-5	-	-	TRBV7-2
TGCGCCAGCAAAGACCTAGCGGGAGGGTCCACAGATACGCAGTATTTT	CASKDLAGGSTDTQYF	TRBJ2-3	TRBD2	once	TRBV5-1
TGTGCCAGCAGCTTAACAGGGGCAGTTGGCGAGCAGTACTTC	CASSLTGAVGEQYF	TRBJ2-7	-	-	TRBV7-3